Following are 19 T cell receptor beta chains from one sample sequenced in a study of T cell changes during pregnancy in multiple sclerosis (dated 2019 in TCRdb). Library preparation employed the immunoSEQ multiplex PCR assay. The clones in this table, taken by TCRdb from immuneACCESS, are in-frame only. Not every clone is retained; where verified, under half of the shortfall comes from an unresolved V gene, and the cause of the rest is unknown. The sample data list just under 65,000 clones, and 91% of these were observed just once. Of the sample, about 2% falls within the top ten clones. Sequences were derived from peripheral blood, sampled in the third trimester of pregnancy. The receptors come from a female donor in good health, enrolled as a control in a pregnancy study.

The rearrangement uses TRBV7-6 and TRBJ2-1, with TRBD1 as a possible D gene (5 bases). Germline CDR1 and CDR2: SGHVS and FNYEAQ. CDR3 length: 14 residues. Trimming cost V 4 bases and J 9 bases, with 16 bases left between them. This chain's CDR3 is CASSYGGVGAEQFF. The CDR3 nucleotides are TGTGCCAGCAGCTACGGTGGGGTTGGGGCTGAGCAGTTCTTC.

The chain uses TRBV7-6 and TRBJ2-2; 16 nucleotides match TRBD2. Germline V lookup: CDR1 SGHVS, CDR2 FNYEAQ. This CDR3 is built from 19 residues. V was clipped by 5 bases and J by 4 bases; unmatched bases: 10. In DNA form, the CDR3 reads TGTGCCAGCAGCCATGGGACTAGCGGGGGGGCCGGTGGCACCGGGGAGCTGTTTTTT. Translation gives CASSHGTSGGAGGTGELFF. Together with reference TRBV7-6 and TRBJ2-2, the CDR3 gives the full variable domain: GAGVSQSPRYKVTKRGQDVALRCDPISGHVSLYWYRQALGQGPEFLTYFNYEAQQDKSGLPNDRFSAERPEGSISTLTIQRTEQRDSAMYRCASSHGTSGGAGGTGELFFGEGSRLTVL.

The CDR3 spells CASSQGGGLAGEQYF. The DNA of the CDR3 is TGCGCCAGCAGCCAAGGGGGGGGACTAGCGGGGGAGCAGTACTTC. The chain carries TRBV4-1 and TRBJ2-7; TRBD2 matches at 13 bases. With V trimmed by 1 base and J by 7 bases, 4 bases remained unmatched. The CDR3 sequence is 15 residues long. Germline values: CDR1 MGHRA, CDR2 YSYEKL.

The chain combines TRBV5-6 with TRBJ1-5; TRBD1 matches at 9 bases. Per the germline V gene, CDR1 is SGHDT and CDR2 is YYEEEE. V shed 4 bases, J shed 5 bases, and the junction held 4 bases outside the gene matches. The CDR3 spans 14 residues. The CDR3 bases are TGTGCCAGCAGCCCAGGACAGGGGTATCAGCCCCAGCATTTT. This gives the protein CASSPGQGYQPQHF.

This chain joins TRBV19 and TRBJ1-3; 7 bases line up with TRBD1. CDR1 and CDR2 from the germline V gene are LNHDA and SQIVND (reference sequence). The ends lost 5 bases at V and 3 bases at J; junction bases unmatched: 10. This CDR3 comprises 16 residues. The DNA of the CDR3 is TGTGCCAGTAGTGAGACAGGGTCGTCTCTTGGAAACACCATATATTTT. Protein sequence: CASSETGSSLGNTIYF. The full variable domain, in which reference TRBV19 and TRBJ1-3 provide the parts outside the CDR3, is DGGITQSPKYLFRKEGQNVTLSCEQNLNHDAMYWYRQDPGQGLRLIYYSQIVNDFQKGDIAEGYSVSREKKESFPLTVTSAQKNPTAFYLCASSETGSSLGNTIYFGEGSWLTVV.

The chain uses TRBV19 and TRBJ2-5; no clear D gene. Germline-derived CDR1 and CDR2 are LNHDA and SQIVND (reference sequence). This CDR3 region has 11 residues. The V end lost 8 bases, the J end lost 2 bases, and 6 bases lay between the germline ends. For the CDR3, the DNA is TGTGCCAGTCCCAAACAAGAGACCCAGTACTTC. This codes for CASPKQETQYF.

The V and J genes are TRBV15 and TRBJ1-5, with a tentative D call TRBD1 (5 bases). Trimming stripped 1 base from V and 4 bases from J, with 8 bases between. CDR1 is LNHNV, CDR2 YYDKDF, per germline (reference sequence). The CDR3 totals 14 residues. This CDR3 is CATSRVTGNQPQHF. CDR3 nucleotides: TGTGCCACCAGCAGAGTAACAGGTAATCAGCCCCAGCATTTT.

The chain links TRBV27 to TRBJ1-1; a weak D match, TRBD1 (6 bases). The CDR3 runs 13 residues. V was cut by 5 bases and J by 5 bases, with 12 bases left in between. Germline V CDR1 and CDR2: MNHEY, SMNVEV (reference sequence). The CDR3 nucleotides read TGTGCCAGCAGTAACCAGGGGCCGACTGAAGCTTTCTTT. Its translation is CASSNQGPTEAFF.

As DNA, the CDR3 is TGTGCCAGCAGCCCCTCCCCCGCGGATACGCAGTATTTT. It codes for CASSPSPADTQYF. The chain couples TRBV7-3 to TRBJ2-3; D gene unclear. The CDR3 runs to 13 residues. The V end was cut by 5 bases, the J end by 6 bases, with 12 bases between. Per germline, CDR1 SGHTA and CDR2 FQGTGA.

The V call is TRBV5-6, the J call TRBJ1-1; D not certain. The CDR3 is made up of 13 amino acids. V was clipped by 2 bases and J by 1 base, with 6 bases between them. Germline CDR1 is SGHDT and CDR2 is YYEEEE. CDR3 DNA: TGTGCCAGCAGCTTAATGAGGAACACTGAAGCTTTCTTT. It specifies CASSLMRNTEAFF.

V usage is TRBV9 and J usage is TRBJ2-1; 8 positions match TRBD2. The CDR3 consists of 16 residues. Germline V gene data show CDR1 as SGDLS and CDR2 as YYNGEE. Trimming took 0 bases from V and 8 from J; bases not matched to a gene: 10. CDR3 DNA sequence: TGTGCCAGCAGCGTAGACGGGGGCGGGAGGAGAGATGAGCAGTTCTTC. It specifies CASSVDGGGRRDEQFF.

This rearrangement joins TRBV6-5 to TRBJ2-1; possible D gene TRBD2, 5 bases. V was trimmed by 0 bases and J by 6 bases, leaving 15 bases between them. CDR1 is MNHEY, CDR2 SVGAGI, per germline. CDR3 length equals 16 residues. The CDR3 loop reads CASSYSLTKRGNEQFF. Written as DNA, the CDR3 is TGTGCCAGCAGTTACTCGCTGACCAAACGGGGCAATGAGCAGTTCTTC.

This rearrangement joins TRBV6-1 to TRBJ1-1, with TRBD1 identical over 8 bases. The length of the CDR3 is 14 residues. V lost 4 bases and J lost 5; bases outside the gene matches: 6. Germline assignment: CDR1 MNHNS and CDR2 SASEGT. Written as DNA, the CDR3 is TGTGCCAGCAGTGGGAGGACAGGGAGGACTGAAGCTTTCTTT. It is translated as CASSGRTGRTEAFF.

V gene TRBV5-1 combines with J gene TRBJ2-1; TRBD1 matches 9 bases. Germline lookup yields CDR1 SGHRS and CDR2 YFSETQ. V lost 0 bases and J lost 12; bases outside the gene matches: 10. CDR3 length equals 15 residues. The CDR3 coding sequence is TGCGCCAGCAGCTTGGATAATCCGGGACAGGGTCGGCAGTTCTTC. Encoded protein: CASSLDNPGQGRQFF.

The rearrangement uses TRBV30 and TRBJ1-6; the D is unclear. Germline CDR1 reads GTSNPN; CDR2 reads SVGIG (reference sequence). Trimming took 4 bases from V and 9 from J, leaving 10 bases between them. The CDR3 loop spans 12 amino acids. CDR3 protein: CAWKREASPLHF. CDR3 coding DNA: TGTGCCTGGAAAAGGGAGGCTTCACCCCTCCACTTT.

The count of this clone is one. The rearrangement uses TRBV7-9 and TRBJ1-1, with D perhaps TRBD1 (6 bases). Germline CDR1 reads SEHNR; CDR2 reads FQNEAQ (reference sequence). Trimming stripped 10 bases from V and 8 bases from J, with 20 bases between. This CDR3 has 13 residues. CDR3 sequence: CAIQGSGVGEAFF. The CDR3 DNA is TGTGCCATACAGGGAAGCGGTGTGGGGGAAGCTTTCTTT.

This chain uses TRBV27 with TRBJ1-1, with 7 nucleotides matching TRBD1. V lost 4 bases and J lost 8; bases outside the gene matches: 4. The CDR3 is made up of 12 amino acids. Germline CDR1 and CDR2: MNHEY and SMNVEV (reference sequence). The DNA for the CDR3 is TGTGCCAGCAGTTCAGGGACAGACGAAGCTTTCTTT. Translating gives CASSSGTDEAFF.

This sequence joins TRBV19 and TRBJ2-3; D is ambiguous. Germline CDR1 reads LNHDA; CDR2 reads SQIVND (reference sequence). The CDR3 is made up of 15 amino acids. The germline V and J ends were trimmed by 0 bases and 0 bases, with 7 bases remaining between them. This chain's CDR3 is CASSIDQASTDTQYF. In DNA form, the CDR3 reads TGTGCCAGTAGTATAGACCAGGCTAGCACAGATACGCAGTATTTT.

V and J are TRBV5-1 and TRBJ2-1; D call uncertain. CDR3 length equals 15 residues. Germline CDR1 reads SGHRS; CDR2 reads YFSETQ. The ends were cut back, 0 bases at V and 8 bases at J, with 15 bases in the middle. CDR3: CASSLDAAIRDEQFF. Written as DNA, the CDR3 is TGCGCCAGCAGCTTGGACGCAGCAATACGGGATGAGCAGTTCTTC.